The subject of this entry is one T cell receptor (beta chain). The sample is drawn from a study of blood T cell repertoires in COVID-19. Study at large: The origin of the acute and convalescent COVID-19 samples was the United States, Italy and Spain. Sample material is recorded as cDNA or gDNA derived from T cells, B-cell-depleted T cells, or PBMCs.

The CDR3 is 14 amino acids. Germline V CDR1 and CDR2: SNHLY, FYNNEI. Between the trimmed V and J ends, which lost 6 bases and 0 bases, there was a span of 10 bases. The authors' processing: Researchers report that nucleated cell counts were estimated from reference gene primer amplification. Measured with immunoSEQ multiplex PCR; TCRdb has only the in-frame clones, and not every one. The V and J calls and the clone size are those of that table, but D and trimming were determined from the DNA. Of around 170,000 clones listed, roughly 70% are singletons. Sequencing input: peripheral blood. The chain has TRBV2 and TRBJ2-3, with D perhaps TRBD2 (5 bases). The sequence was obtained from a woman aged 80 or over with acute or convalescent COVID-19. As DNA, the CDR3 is TGTGCCAGCAGGCTACTAGTGAGCACAGATACGCAGTATTTT. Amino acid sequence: CASRLLVSTDTQYF.